This T cell receptor beta chain was sequenced in a study of neurological immune-mediated disorders. Time point indicated: longitudinal time-point 3. Germline lookup yields CDR1 SGHRS and CDR2 YFSETQ. This CDR3 is 16 amino acids long. Trimming took 4 bases from V and 0 from J, leaving 17 bases between them. This clonotype appeared many times. A 10-nucleotide random UMI tagged transcripts in template-switch 5'RACE cDNA synthesis. A single run covered 15-18 subjects with over 190 million TCR-beta sequences. One entry per CDR3 protein, called by TCRdb with MiXCR from the 5' RACE reads. The sample consists of some 89,000 distinct CDR3 sequences, around 4.7% of them appearing once.

This chain joins TRBV5-1 and TRBJ2-7; TRBD2 is a possible D gene (7 bases). The sample was PBMCs. The receptor's source is a woman aged 55-70 years with multiple sclerosis. This CDR3 reads CASSQIPGGSSYEQYF. The CDR3 DNA follows: TGCGCCAGCAGCCAAATCCCGGGGGGCAGCTCCTACGAGCAGTACTTC.